The sequence of this T cell receptor (beta chain) was determined in a study of T cells after yellow fever vaccination. V dropped 4 bases and J dropped 4 bases, with 15 bases sitting between them. CDR1 MDHEN and CDR2 SYDVKM come from the germline V gene. The CDR3 loop spans 15 amino acids. The table lists this clonotype with many counts. TCRdb re-derived calls from the 5' RACE reads in MiXCR, one entry per CDR3 protein. The data hold around 310,000 distinct CDR3 sequences, with around 3.9% observed a single time. The sequencing used PBMCs, collected on the day of the yellow fever booster vaccination. This chain uses TRBV28 with TRBJ2-3; the D gene is possibly TRBD2 (6 bases). This receptor was obtained from a man aged 18 to 35 who received the YFV17D yellow fever vaccine. This CDR3 reads CASSSPGTSPDTQYF. The DNA of the CDR3 is TGTGCCAGCAGTTCTCCCGGGACTTCCCCAGATACGCAGTATTTT. The whole variable domain, filled in from reference TRBV28 and TRBJ2-3, reads DVKVTQSSRYLVKRTGEKVFLECVQDMDHENMFWYRQDPGLGLRLIYFSYDVKMKEKGDIPEGYSVSREKKERFSLILESASTNQTSMYLCASSSPGTSPDTQYFGPGTRLTVL.